These T cell receptor beta chains were read from a single sample in a study of blood T cell repertoires in COVID-19. The method was immunoSEQ multiplex PCR; TCRdb's version includes in-frame clones alone and lacks a portion of them. The top ten hold about 1.4% of the sample, which has roughly 70,000 clones, approximately 90% seen once. Sequenced: peripheral blood. The receptor set was obtained from a human donor in a cohort sampled during active COVID-19. Both conserved end residues are part of each CDR3. A D gene is named only where the DNA matches it firmly. The size of a clone is reported for some rows only, either as once, few or many, or as a class for expanded clones.

j_gene,len,d_gene,abundance,v_gene,CDR3aa,CDR3nt
TRBJ1-2,15,NA,NA,TRBV7-2,CASTNFKPADYGYTF,TGTGCCAGCACCAACTTCAAGCCCGCGGACTATGGCTACACCTTC
TRBJ2-1,17,TRBD2,NA,TRBV28,CASTQTSGRVGYNEQFF,TGTGCCAGCACCCAGACTAGCGGGAGGGTCGGATACAATGAGCAGTTCTTC
TRBJ2-1,16,TRBD2,once,TRBV18,CASSPPLAGDVNEQFF,TGTGCCAGCTCACCACCCCTAGCGGGAGATGTCAATGAGCAGTTCTTC
TRBJ1-2,13,NA,once,TRBV5-1,CASKKGLNYGYTF,TGCGCCAGCAAAAAGGGACTGAACTATGGCTACACCTTC
TRBJ1-1,14,TRBD1,NA,TRBV5-1,CASSFQGAGTEAFF,TGCGCCAGCAGCTTTCAGGGGGCAGGCACTGAAGCTTTCTTT
TRBJ1-6,16,TRBD1,once,TRBV5-4,CASSLALGQGNSPLHF,TGTGCCAGCAGCTTGGCCTTGGGACAGGGGAATTCACCCCTCCACTTT
TRBJ2-3,15,TRBD2,NA,TRBV5-6,CASSLGLAGSDTQYF,TGTGCCAGCAGCTTAGGTCTAGCGGGATCAGATACGCAGTATTTT
TRBJ2-7,17,TRBD2,NA,TRBV5-1,CASSLAAGSGGSYEQYF,TGCGCCAGCAGCTTGGCAGCGGGTAGCGGGGGGTCCTACGAGCAGTACTTC
TRBJ2-7,16,NA,NA,TRBV5-4,CASSLSSALSSYEQYF,TGTGCCAGCAGCTTGAGCAGCGCGCTAAGCTCCTACGAGCAGTACTTC
TRBJ2-3,15,TRBD2,few,TRBV6-4,CASAGLAGSTDTQYF,TGTGCCAGCGCTGGGCTAGCGGGAAGCACAGATACGCAGTATTTT
TRBJ2-1,16,TRBD2,NA,TRBV5-1,CASSSLKTSGGNEQFF,TGCGCCAGCAGCAGCTTGAAGACTAGCGGAGGGAATGAGCAGTTCTTC
TRBJ2-2,16,TRBD2,NA,TRBV7-9,CASSLAGGSGTGELFF,TGTGCCAGCAGCTTAGCAGGCGGGAGCGGCACCGGGGAGCTGTTTTTT
TRBJ2-5,14,NA,NA,TRBV4-1,CASSQPWARETQYF,TGCGCCAGCAGCCAACCGTGGGCCAGGGAGACCCAGTACTTC
TRBJ1-5,14,TRBD1,few,TRBV2,CAWRDSFSNQPQHF,TGTGCCTGGAGGGACAGCTTTAGCAATCAGCCCCAGCATTTT
TRBJ2-3,13,NA,NA,TRBV29-1,CSVEELGTDTQYF,TGCAGCGTTGAAGAACTTGGCACAGATACGCAGTATTTT
TRBJ1-5,14,TRBD1,NA,TRBV10-3,CAISQDRDGQPQHF,TGTGCCATCAGCCAAGACAGGGACGGCCAGCCCCAGCATTTT
TRBJ2-7,15,NA,NA,TRBV10-3,CAISDGGISSYEQYF,TGTGCCATCAGTGACGGCGGTATAAGCTCCTACGAGCAGTACTTC
TRBJ1-3,17,NA,NA,TRBV3-1/TRBV3-2,CASSQDGGNRAGNTIYF,TGTGCCAGCAGCCAAGATGGAGGGAATCGGGCTGGAAACACCATATATTTT
TRBJ2-2,15,NA,NA,TRBV2,CASSVYSANTGELFF,TGTGCCAGCAGTGTATATAGCGCAAACACCGGGGAGCTGTTTTTT
TRBJ2-7,17,TRBD1,once,TRBV4-1,CASSMAPGTGVEGEQYF,TGCGCCAGCAGCATGGCGCCCGGGACAGGGGTGGAAGGGGAGCAGTACTTC
TRBJ1-2,15,TRBD1,NA,TRBV7-3,CASSLNPGTGVGYTF,TGTGCCAGCAGCTTGAACCCAGGGACAGGGGTTGGCTACACCTTC
TRBJ2-2,17,TRBD2,NA,TRBV4-1,CASSQGTSGSSSGELFF,TGCGCCAGCAGCCAAGGTACCAGCGGGAGTTCTAGCGGGGAGCTGTTTTTT
TRBJ1-1,18,NA,NA,TRBV5-1,CASSLVVSDAPGGTEAFF,TGCGCCAGCAGCTTGGTTGTGTCCGACGCGCCGGGGGGTACTGAAGCTTTCTTT
TRBJ2-1,13,TRBD1,NA,TRBV10-2,CASRQGAYNEQFF,TGCGCCAGCCGACAGGGGGCGTACAATGAGCAGTTCTTC
TRBJ2-7,13,NA,NA,TRBV4-2,CASSQGQGGEQYF,TGTGCCAGCAGCCAAGGACAGGGAGGCGAGCAGTACTTC
TRBJ2-7,15,TRBD1,NA,TRBV9,CASSPRTGIANEQYF,TGTGCCAGCAGCCCGCGGACAGGTATAGCCAACGAGCAGTACTTC
TRBJ2-3,15,TRBD1,NA,TRBV13,CASSGRDRDTDTQYF,TGTGCCAGCAGCGGCCGGGACAGGGACACAGATACGCAGTATTTT
TRBJ2-2,17,TRBD2,once,TRBV5-4,CASSRGGGLANTGELFF,TGTGCCAGCAGCCGGGGGGGAGGACTCGCGAACACCGGGGAGCTGTTTTTT
TRBJ2-1,14,NA,NA,TRBV6-5,CASRSRGPYNEQFF,TGTGCCAGCAGGAGCAGGGGCCCCTACAATGAGCAGTTCTTC